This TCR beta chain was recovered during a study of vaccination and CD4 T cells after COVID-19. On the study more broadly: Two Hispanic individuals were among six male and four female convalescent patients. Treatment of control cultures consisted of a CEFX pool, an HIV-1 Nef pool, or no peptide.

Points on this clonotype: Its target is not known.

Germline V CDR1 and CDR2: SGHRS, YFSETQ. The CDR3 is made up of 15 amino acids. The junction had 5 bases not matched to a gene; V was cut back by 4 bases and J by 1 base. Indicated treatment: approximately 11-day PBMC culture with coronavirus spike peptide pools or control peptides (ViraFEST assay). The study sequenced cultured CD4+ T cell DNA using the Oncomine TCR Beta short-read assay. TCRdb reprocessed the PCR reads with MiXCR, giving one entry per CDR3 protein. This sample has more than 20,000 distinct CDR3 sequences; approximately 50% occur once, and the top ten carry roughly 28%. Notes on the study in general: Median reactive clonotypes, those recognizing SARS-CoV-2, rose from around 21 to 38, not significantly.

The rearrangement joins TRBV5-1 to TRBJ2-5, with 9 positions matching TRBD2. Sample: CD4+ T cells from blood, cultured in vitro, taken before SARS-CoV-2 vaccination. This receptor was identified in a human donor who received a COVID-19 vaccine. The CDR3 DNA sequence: TGCGCCAGCAGCGTGGCTAGCGGGGCCCAAGAGACCCAGTACTTC. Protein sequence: CASSVASGAQETQYF.